Following are 26 T cell receptor beta chains from one sample sequenced in a study of T cell clonality in common variable immunodeficiency. The data were produced by immunoSEQ multiplex PCR, yet TCRdb's version contains in-frame clones alone and is incomplete. The sample holds more than 30,000 clones, and no clone turns up only once. Sequencing input: peripheral blood mononuclear cells. These receptors all come from a person aged 18-70 years in good health.

This clone was detected only a few times. The sequenced fragment ends 3 residues before the CDR3 boundary, so the rest is inferred from the germline J gene. The chain couples TRBV2 to TRBJ2-7; D is possibly TRBD1 (6 bases). The CDR3 totals 13 residues. V gave up 11 bases and J gave up 3 bases, with 17 bases separating them. CDR1 is SNHLY and CDR2 is FYNNEI in the germline V gene. The DNA read from the CDR3 is TGTGCCGGAAACAGGGAAAGGAACTACGAG. Protein product: CAGNRERNYE. The full CDR3 protein is CAGNRERNYEQYF.

This clone occurred many times. The CDR3 end falls 3 residues outside the read, so it is completed with the germline J gene. This chain links TRBV19 with TRBJ2-1, with TRBD2 as a possible D gene (5 bases). Germline loops: CDR1 LNHDA, CDR2 SQIVND (reference sequence). The V and J ends lost 3 bases and 3 bases respectively, with 12 bases between them. The CDR3 runs 15 residues. CDR3 DNA, as far as it was read: TGTGCCAGTAGTATCGTGCGGGCCGGCTACAATGAG. Protein product: CASSIVRAGYNE. The entire CDR3 reads CASSIVRAGYNEQFF.

This clone was seen ten or more times. This chain's CDR3 is CASSARQGLGGYTF. The part of the CDR3 DNA that was read is TGTGCCAGCAGCGCCAGACAGGGACTAGGCGGC. The rearrangement joins TRBV7-8 to TRBJ1-2; 7 bases align to TRBD1. Read data end 3 residues before the CDR3 end; the end is taken from the germline J gene. This CDR3 spans 14 amino acids. The germline V gene encodes CDR1 SGHVS and CDR2 FQNEAQ.

This clone was detected many times. CDR3 DNA (partial): TGTGCCTGGAGTGTAGGGCAGAGCAAGCGCACAGATACG. Translated: CAWSVGQSKRTDT. Given in full, the CDR3 is CAWSVGQSKRTDTQYF. The V gene is TRBV30, the J gene TRBJ2-3; no firm D call. From the germline J gene comes the end of the CDR3, since the read stops 3 residues before it. This CDR3 is 16 amino acids long. The germline CDR1 and CDR2 sequences are GTSNPN and SVGIG (reference sequence). V dropped 0 bases and J dropped 1 base, with 14 bases sitting between them.

In the case of this clone: With the read ending 3 residues before the CDR3 end, the germline J gene is used to fill in that end. The chain recombines TRBV7-9 with TRBJ1-2; 9 positions agree with TRBD1. Germline V gene data show CDR1 as SEHNR and CDR2 as FQNEAQ (reference sequence). This CDR3 is built from 14 residues. Incomplete CDR3 DNA: TGTGCCAGCACCACAGGGGGCACCAATCAGCCC. It yields the protein CASTTGGTNQP. The full-length CDR3 reads as CASTTGGTNQPYTF.

This clone has a count of ten or more. From the germline J gene comes the end of the CDR3, since the read stops 3 residues before it. The V and J genes are TRBV14 and TRBJ1-2, with no clear D. Trimming shortened V by 4 bases and J by 2 bases, and 8 bases separated the two germline ends. The CDR3 runs 13 residues. Germline V gene lookup returns CDR1 SGHDN and CDR2 FVKESK. CDR3 loop: CASSLVRNYGYTF. The sequenced CDR3 bases are TGTGCCAGCAGCCTAGTCAGGAACTATGGC.

This clone was seen ten or more times. The read stops 3 residues short of the end of the CDR3; the missing end is completed from the germline J gene. The genes are TRBV5-4 and TRBJ2-3, with D tentatively TRBD1 (5 bases). There are 14 residues in the CDR3. Germline CDR1 SGHNT, CDR2 YYREEE (reference sequence). The CDR3 sequence is CASSLFRADNPQYF. The sequenced CDR3 bases are TGTGCCAGCAGCTTGTTCAGGGCCGATAATCCG.

In its sample, this clone was seen many times. Sequencing ends 3 residues short of the CDR3 end; the germline J gene provides the rest. The chain couples TRBV4-2 to TRBJ1-1; D might be TRBD1 (5 bases). Looked up from germline, CDR1 is LGHNA and CDR2 is YNFKEQ. The germline V and J ends were trimmed by 0 bases and 4 bases, with 9 bases remaining between them. The CDR3 length is 14 residues. The CDR3: CASSQDLRATEAFF. CDR3 DNA (partial): TGTGCCAGCAGCCAAGATCTCAGGGCCACTGAA.

This clone showed up many times. The read finishes 3 residues shy of the CDR3 end, and the germline J gene is used to complete it. This sequence joins TRBV2 and TRBJ1-3; D perhaps matches TRBD1 (6 bases). Germline CDR1 reads SNHLY; CDR2 reads FYNNEI. This CDR3 is 13 amino acids long. Trimming removed 10 bases at V and 2 bases at J, with 12 bases between. CDR3 bases read: TGTGCCACCACAGGGAGCCCTGGAAACACC. It specifies CATTGSPGNT. The full-length CDR3 reads as CATTGSPGNTIYF.

This clone was recorded at least ten times. Read coverage stops 3 residues before the CDR3 terminus; the germline J gene supplies the remainder. This chain links TRBV5-1 with TRBJ1-2; 8 nucleotides agree with TRBD1. The CDR3 is 15 amino acids. V was pared by 4 bases and J by 4 bases, with 9 bases of the junction left unmatched. CDR1 and CDR2 from the germline V gene are SGHRS and YFSETQ. Partial CDR3 DNA: TGCGCCAGCAGCAGATTGACAGGGGCCCCCTATGGC. This encodes CASSRLTGAPYG. The full CDR3 sequence reads CASSRLTGAPYGYTF.

This clone was observed at least ten times. Read sequence stops 3 residues before the CDR3 end, and the germline J gene provides the missing end. This rearrangement joins TRBV20-1 to TRBJ1-5, with TRBD1 matching over 11 bases. CDR3 size: 16 residues. Per the germline V gene, CDR1 is DFQATT and CDR2 is SNEGSKA (reference sequence). V trimming: 3 bases; J trimming: 4 bases; junction bases outside the gene matches: 8. The CDR3 reads CSASTYGDRGNQPQHF. The DNA read from the CDR3 is TGCAGTGCTAGCACTTATGGGGACAGGGGGAATCAGCCC.

This clone was found many times. The DNA ends 3 residues before the CDR3 does, and the rest of the CDR3 is filled in from the germline J gene. The chain joins TRBV6-2 or TRBV6-3 to TRBJ2-2; tentative D call: TRBD2 (6 bases). The V and J ends lost 6 bases and 5 bases respectively, with 10 bases between them. Germline CDR1 is MNHEY and CDR2 is SVGEGT. The CDR3 spans 13 residues. The covered CDR3 bases are TGTGCCAGCAGGTCGGGGGAAACCGGGGAG. This sequence encodes CASRSGETGE. The complete CDR3 protein is CASRSGETGELFF.

This clone came up many times. Sequencing ends 3 residues short of the CDR3 end; the germline J gene provides the rest. This rearrangement joins TRBV6-2 or TRBV6-3 to TRBJ2-7; no reliable D call. The germline V and J ends were trimmed by 7 bases and 0 bases, with 16 bases remaining between them. Per germline, CDR1 MNHEY and CDR2 SVGEGT. This CDR3 comprises 15 residues. The CDR3: CASTETHGNSYEQYF. The part of the CDR3 DNA that was read is TGTGCCAGCACCGAGACTCACGGTAACTCCTACGAG.

This clone was recorded at least ten times. The CDR3 end is not reached by the read, which stops 3 residues before it; the germline J gene fills it in. The chain employs TRBV9 and TRBJ2-5; 10 nucleotides agree with TRBD2. Germline loops: CDR1 SGDLS, CDR2 YYNGEE. The CDR3 has 16 residues. J was trimmed by 5 bases and V by 2 bases; bases with no gene match: 9. The part of the CDR3 DNA that was read is TGTGCCAGCAGCGTGGGACTAGCGTCAATTGGGGAGACC. This codes for CASSVGLASIGET. The full CDR3 is CASSVGLASIGETQYF.

This clone was observed at least ten times. The read terminates 3 residues before the CDR3 end, so the remaining end is supplied by the germline J gene. The gene calls are TRBV19 and TRBJ2-7; 9 bases are a match to TRBD1. The V gene end was trimmed by 3 bases and the J gene end by 6 bases; junction bases not matched to a gene: 6. The CDR3 runs to 14 residues. Germline CDR1 and CDR2: LNHDA and SQIVND (reference sequence). The CDR3 spells CASSIDTGGGEQYF. CDR3 bases read: TGTGCCAGTAGTATCGATACAGGGGGCGGCGAG.

This clone came up many times. The CDR3 end falls 3 residues outside the read, so it is completed with the germline J gene. The rearrangement uses TRBV12-3 or TRBV12-4 and TRBJ1-5, with 8 nucleotides matching TRBD1. The CDR3 length is 14 residues. V was pared by 6 bases and J by 4 bases, with 5 bases of the junction left unmatched. CDR3: CASSRGTGNQPQHF. Partial CDR3 DNA: TGTGCCAGCAGCCGAGGGACAGGTAATCAGCCC.

There are many counts of this clone. The CDR3 is cut off 3 residues early in the read; its end comes from the germline J gene. This chain links TRBV9 with TRBJ2-7, with a tentative D call TRBD2 (6 bases). Trimming left V 0 bases short and J 2 bases short, with 15 bases between. Germline lookup yields CDR1 SGDLS and CDR2 YYNGEE. This CDR3 has 16 residues. The CDR3 bases that were read are TGTGCCAGCAGCGTAGGTTCAGGCGGGGAAGCCTACGAG. Translated: CASSVGSGGEAYE. The full-length CDR3 reads as CASSVGSGGEAYEQYF.

At least ten counts were recorded for this clone. Coverage ceases 3 residues before the CDR3 finishes, and the germline J gene fills in the end. The chain is built from TRBV6-4 and TRBJ2-3; 14 bases match TRBD2. Germline V CDR1 and CDR2: MRHNA, SNTAGT. The V segment lost 5 bases and the J segment 4 bases; nucleotides outside the gene matches: 2. This CDR3 is built from 15 residues. The CDR3 bases that were read are TGTGCCAGCAGTCGACTAGCGGGAGGGGCAGATACG. It yields the protein CASSRLAGGADT. The CDR3 reads in full as CASSRLAGGADTQYF.

The table lists this clone with many counts. Read sequence stops 3 residues before the CDR3 end, and the germline J gene provides the missing end. J is TRBJ2-2 and V is TRBV6-2 or TRBV6-3; maybe TRBD2 (5 bases). CDR3 length: 16 residues. V lost 3 bases, J lost 6 bases, and 17 bases lay in between. Germline V gene sequence: CDR1 MNHEY, CDR2 SVGEGT. CDR3 DNA, as far as it was read: TGTGCCAGCAGTTATTTGTCGGGGATGTGGGCCGGGGAG. Protein: CASSYLSGMWAGE. The entire CDR3 is CASSYLSGMWAGELFF.

For this clone: The CDR3 is cut off 3 residues early in the read; its end comes from the germline J gene. The chain carries TRBV7-2 and TRBJ1-2; 8 bases match TRBD1. Germline V gene lookup returns CDR1 SGHTA and CDR2 FQGNSA. The V gene end was trimmed by 1 base and the J gene end by 6 bases; junction bases not matched to a gene: 7. This CDR3 has 15 amino acids. The CDR3 sequence is CASSLVWQGADGYTF. The part of the CDR3 DNA that was read is TGTGCCAGCAGCTTAGTTTGGCAGGGGGCCGATGGC.

This clone was recorded many times. The missing CDR3 end, 3 residues past where the read stops, is filled in from the germline J gene. The rearrangement joins TRBV4-1 to TRBJ2-7, with 9 bases fitting TRBD2. This CDR3 is built from 14 residues. Trimming cost V 7 bases and J 1 base; bases outside gene matches: 5. From germline, CDR1 is MGHRA and CDR2 YSYEKL. The CDR3 loop is CASKQAGGSYEQYF. The sequenced part of the CDR3 DNA is TGCGCCAGCAAACAAGCGGGGGGATCCTACGAG.

This clone has ten or more counts. The read falls 3 residues short of the CDR3 end, and the missing part is taken from the germline J gene. The V and J genes are TRBV10-3 and TRBJ2-6, with D perhaps matching TRBD1 (7 bases). Trimming left V 9 bases short and J 0 bases short, with 9 bases between. Germline loops: CDR1 ENHRY, CDR2 SYGVKD. CDR3 size: 14 residues. The part of the CDR3 DNA that was read is TGTGCCATGCAGGGGGGCTCTGGGGCCAACGTC. Its translation is CAMQGGSGANV. The CDR3 as a whole reads CAMQGGSGANVLTF.

This clone came up many times. The sequence runs out 3 residues before the end of the CDR3; the remainder is reconstructed from the germline J gene. This chain links TRBV19 with TRBJ2-5, with 9 bases fitting TRBD1. Germline V gene sequence: CDR1 LNHDA, CDR2 SQIVND (reference sequence). The trim removed 5 bases at V and 4 bases at J, leaving 11 bases unmatched. This CDR3 spans 16 amino acids. The DNA read from the CDR3 is TGTGCCAGTAGTGCAACTCCGGGACAGGGAGGAGAGACC. Translated: CASSATPGQGGET. The whole CDR3 reads CASSATPGQGGETQYF.

In this sample, this clone turned up many times. The DNA read from the CDR3 is TGTGCCAGCTCACCGGGGGCAGGGAAATCTGGGGCCAACGTC. Its protein is CASSPGAGKSGANV. The entire CDR3 protein is CASSPGAGKSGANVLTF. The rearrangement links TRBV18 to TRBJ2-6; D possibly corresponds to TRBD1 (6 bases). The read ends 3 residues before the CDR3 terminus; that terminus is restored from the germline J gene. The CDR3 is 17 residues long. The V end lost 3 bases, the J end lost 1 base, and 13 bases lay between the germline ends. Germline-derived CDR1 and CDR2 are KGHSH and LQKENI.

Many counts were recorded for this clone. The read terminates 3 residues ahead of where the CDR3 ends, so the germline J gene completes it. V and J are TRBV6-2 or TRBV6-3 and TRBJ1-5; no clear D gene. V shed 11 bases and J shed 1 base, with 15 bases lying between them. The length of the CDR3 is 14 residues. Germline values: CDR1 MNHEY, CDR2 SVGEGT. The CDR3 reads CAATPTESNQPQHF. Partial CDR3 DNA: TGTGCCGCCACGCCTACAGAGAGCAATCAGCCC.

This clone was seen ten or more times. Incomplete CDR3 DNA: TGTGCCAGCAGCTTGGAGCAGGGTAATTCACCC. Translated: CASSLEQGNSP. The full-length CDR3 reads as CASSLEQGNSPLHF. The chain has TRBV5-6 and TRBJ1-6, with D perhaps matching TRBD1 (5 bases). The CDR3 end lies 3 residues beyond the end of the read and is filled in from the germline J gene. Deletions cut 0 bases from V and 6 bases from J, with 7 bases between. This CDR3 region has 14 residues. Germline values: CDR1 SGHDT, CDR2 YYEEEE.